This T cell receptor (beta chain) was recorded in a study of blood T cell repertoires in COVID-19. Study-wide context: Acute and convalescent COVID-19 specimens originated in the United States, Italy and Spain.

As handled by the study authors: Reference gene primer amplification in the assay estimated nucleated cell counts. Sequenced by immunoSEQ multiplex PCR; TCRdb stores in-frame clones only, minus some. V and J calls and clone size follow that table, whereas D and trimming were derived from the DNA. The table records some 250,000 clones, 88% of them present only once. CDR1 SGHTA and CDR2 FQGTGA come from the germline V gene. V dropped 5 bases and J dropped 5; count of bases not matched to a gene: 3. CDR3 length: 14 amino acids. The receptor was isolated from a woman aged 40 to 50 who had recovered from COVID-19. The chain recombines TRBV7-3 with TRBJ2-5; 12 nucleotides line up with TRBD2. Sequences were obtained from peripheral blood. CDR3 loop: CASSPSGRGETQYF. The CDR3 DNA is TGTGCCAGCAGCCCTAGCGGGAGGGGGGAGACCCAGTACTTC.